Shown below are 31 T cell receptor beta chains from a single sample sequenced in a study of T cell responses to AZD1222 COVID-19 vaccine. Produced via immunoSEQ multiplex PCR; TCRdb's table is partial and in-frame only. The repertoire holds about 160,000 clones, with around 90% as singletons. The sample consisted of peripheral blood, taken 28 days after the second AZD1222 dose. All receptors derive from an adult who received the AZD1222 COVID-19 vaccine.

The chain combines TRBV11-2 with TRBJ1-3; D possibly corresponds to TRBD1 (5 bases). The germline V and J ends were trimmed by 8 bases and 3 bases, with 14 bases remaining between them. The CDR3 is 14 residues long. From germline, CDR1 is SGHAT and CDR2 FQNNGV. CDR3 in amino acids: CASHPGVGGNTIYF. The CDR3 DNA reads TGTGCCAGCCACCCGGGGGTCGGTGGAAACACCATATATTTT.

J is TRBJ1-2 and V is TRBV7-9; tentative D call: TRBD1 (5 bases). CDR1 SEHNR and CDR2 FQNEAQ come from the germline V gene (reference sequence). This CDR3 comprises 14 residues. V was cut by 2 bases and J by 4 bases, with 11 bases left in between. The chain's CDR3 is CASSLRGGTYGYTF. The CDR3 DNA reads as TGTGCCAGCAGCTTACGTGGAGGGACCTATGGCTACACCTTC. Based on the CDR3 plus reference TRBV7-9 and TRBJ1-2, the full variable domain is DTGVSQNPRHKITKRGQNVTFRCDPISEHNRLYWYRQTLGQGPEFLTYFQNEAQLEKSRLLSDRFSAERPKGSFSTLEIQRTEQGDSAMYLCASSLRGGTYGYTFGSGTRLTVV.

The CDR3 spells CASGLVWGGLGRNSPLHF. The CDR3 DNA reads as TGTGCTAGTGGTTTGGTATGGGGGGGCTTAGGTAGAAATTCACCCCTCCACTTT. The genes are TRBV12-5 and TRBJ1-6; maybe TRBD1 (6 bases). The CDR3 consists of 18 residues. Germline-derived CDR1 and CDR2 are LGHNT and FRNRAP. V lost 0 bases and J lost 7, with 19 bases in between.

This chain uses TRBV5-8 with TRBJ1-5; D gene unclear. CDR3 length equals 14 residues. CDR1 SGHTS and CDR2 YDEGEE come from the germline V gene. V was cut by 6 bases and J by 5 bases, with 15 bases left in between. CDR3 in DNA: TGTGCCAGCACCACGGAGGGCTTTTATCAGCCCCAGCATTTT. This encodes CASTTEGFYQPQHF.

The rearrangement links TRBV27 to TRBJ2-7; 10 nucleotides align to TRBD1. CDR3 length equals 15 residues. V shed 5 bases and J 2 bases; nucleotides not matched to a gene: 6. From germline, CDR1 is MNHEY and CDR2 SMNVEV (reference sequence). The CDR3 bases are TGTGCCAGCAGTCTTGGACAGGGGGGTACCTACGAGCAGTACTTC. Its translation: CASSLGQGGTYEQYF.

V usage is TRBV2 and J usage is TRBJ1-1; no firm D call. This CDR3 is 14 amino acids long. CDR1 SNHLY and CDR2 FYNNEI come from the germline V gene. V was clipped by 2 bases and J by 4 bases, with 11 bases between them. CDR3 sequence: CASSELDSGTEAFF. In nucleotides, the CDR3 is TGTGCCAGCAGTGAACTGGACTCCGGCACTGAAGCTTTCTTT.

The V call is TRBV7-9, the J call TRBJ1-2; TRBD1 might be the D (5 bases). The V end was cut by 3 bases, the J end by 3 bases, with 14 bases between. Germline CDR1 reads SEHNR; CDR2 reads FQNEAQ (reference sequence). This CDR3 is built from 15 residues. The CDR3 sequence is CASSFRQGVDYGYTF. The CDR3, as DNA: TGTGCCAGCAGCTTCCGCCAAGGGGTCGACTATGGCTACACCTTC.

The rearrangement joins TRBV11-2 to TRBJ1-5; D is unclear. Germline-derived CDR1 and CDR2 are SGHAT and FQNNGV. The ends were cut back, 5 bases at V and 8 bases at J, with 13 bases in the middle. This CDR3 is built from 13 residues. CDR3 amino acids: CASSQGREEPQHF. As DNA, the CDR3 is TGTGCCAGCAGCCAAGGGCGGGAAGAGCCCCAGCATTTT.

The rearrangement links TRBV3-1 (or the pseudogene TRBV3-2) to TRBJ2-1, with D tentatively TRBD1 or TRBD2 (5 bases each). Germline V gene lookup returns CDR1 LGHDT and CDR2 YNNKEL (reference sequence). The V and J ends lost 0 bases and 0 bases respectively, with 9 bases between them. There are 16 residues in the CDR3. CDR3 nucleotide sequence: TGTGCCAGCAGCCAAGATTGGGACGCCTCCTACAATGAGCAGTTCTTC. This translates into CASSQDWDASYNEQFF.

The chain couples TRBV3-1 (or the pseudogene TRBV3-2) to TRBJ1-1; 7 nucleotides line up with TRBD1. Per the germline V gene, CDR1 is LGHDT and CDR2 is YNNKEL (reference sequence). V was pared by 3 bases and J by 11 bases, with 18 bases of the junction left unmatched. The CDR3 contains 16 residues. The CDR3 loop is CASSQGWTGAPPGAFF. CDR3 coding DNA: TGTGCCAGCAGCCAGGGATGGACAGGCGCCCCCCCCGGGGCTTTCTTT.

V is TRBV5-1 and J is TRBJ2-3, with D possibly being TRBD1 (6 bases). Per germline, CDR1 SGHRS and CDR2 YFSETQ. V was pared by 0 bases and J by 4 bases, with 15 bases between. The CDR3 totals 16 residues. The CDR3: CASSLDGRGVSDTQYF. DNA of the CDR3: TGCGCCAGCAGCTTGGACGGCAGGGGAGTCTCAGATACGCAGTATTTT.

This clone was found once. The chain carries TRBV21-1 and TRBJ1-5. TRBV21-1 is listed as a pseudogene. The CDR3 is 15 residues long. CDR3 bases: TGTGCCAGCAGCAAAGGAAATGGTGGCAATCAGCCCCAGCATTTT. It codes for CASSKGNGGNQPQHF.

This rearrangement joins TRBV9 to TRBJ1-2; tentative D call: TRBD1 (5 bases). The CDR3 consists of 15 residues. Deletions cut 3 bases from V and 8 bases from J, with 20 bases between. Germline V gene data show CDR1 as SGDLS and CDR2 as YYNGEE. The CDR3 spells CASSAPGDRITGYTF. CDR3 DNA: TGTGCCAGCAGCGCCCCTGGGGACCGCATCACGGGCTACACCTTC.

There are a few counts of this clone. The J gene is TRBJ1-1, the V gene TRBV19, with a possible D match to TRBD1 (6 bases). Germline CDR1 is LNHDA and CDR2 is SQIVND (reference sequence). V lost 5 bases, J lost 2 bases, and 9 bases lay in between. The CDR3 is 13 residues long. The CDR3 bases are TGTGCCAGTAGTCAGGGGTTAAACACTGAAGCTTTCTTT. Its translation is CASSQGLNTEAFF.

The V call is TRBV4-1, the J call TRBJ1-1; no reliable D call. CDR1 is MGHRA and CDR2 is YSYEKL in the germline V gene. This CDR3 comprises 14 residues. Trimming left V 0 bases short and J 3 bases short, with 8 bases between. DNA for the CDR3: TGCGCCAGCAGCCAAGAGAAGACCTACACTGAAGCTTTCTTT. As protein: CASSQEKTYTEAFF.

The chain recombines TRBV28 with TRBJ2-2; D assignment may be TRBD1 or TRBD2 (5 bases each). V was clipped by 1 base and J by 5 bases, with 11 bases between them. CDR1 and CDR2 (germline): MDHEN, SYDVKM. This CDR3 comprises 15 residues. The CDR3: CASSLSSGATGELFF. The CDR3 nucleotides read TGTGCCAGCAGTTTATCGTCCGGGGCGACCGGGGAGCTGTTTTTT.

The gene calls are TRBV2 and TRBJ2-5; no clear D gene. V was cut by 6 bases and J by 3 bases, with 17 bases left in between. The germline V gene encodes CDR1 SNHLY and CDR2 FYNNEI. The CDR3 sequence is 15 residues long. The CDR3 region is CASRFLGLEKETQYF. CDR3 coding DNA: TGTGCCAGCAGGTTCCTGGGCTTGGAGAAAGAGACCCAGTACTTC. The full variable domain, in which reference TRBV2 and TRBJ2-5 provide the parts outside the CDR3, is EPEVTQTPSHQVTQMGQEVILRCVPISNHLYFYWYRQILGQKVEFLVSFYNNEISEKSEIFDDQFSVERPDGSNFTLKIRSTKLEDSAMYFCASRFLGLEKETQYFGPGTRLLVL.

This clone was counted a single time. This chain joins TRBV7-3 and TRBJ1-1; 7 nucleotides agree with TRBD1. From germline, CDR1 is SGHTA and CDR2 FQGTGA. V was pared by 5 bases and J by 5 bases, with 17 bases of the junction left unmatched. CDR3 length: 17 residues. In DNA form, the CDR3 reads TGTGCCAGCAGCCCTACATCGACAGGGATTCTAGGGACTGAAGCTTTCTTT. Amino acids: CASSPTSTGILGTEAFF. The full variable domain, completed using reference TRBV7-3 and TRBJ1-1, is GAGVSQTPSNKVTEKGKYVELRCDPISGHTALYWYRQSLGQGPEFLIYFQGTGAADDSGLPNDRFFAVRPEGSVSTLKIQRTERGDSAVYLCASSPTSTGILGTEAFFGQGTRLTVV.

The chain joins TRBV20-1 to TRBJ2-1; D remains ambiguous. The CDR3 contains 11 residues. Germline loops: CDR1 DFQATT, CDR2 SNEGSKA (reference sequence). The V end was cut by 5 bases, the J end by 6 bases, with 8 bases between. In nucleotides, the CDR3 is TGCAGTGCTCCCCGACTCAATGAGCAGTTCTTC. Translating gives CSAPRLNEQFF.

This clone was recorded only once. Here the CDR3 DNA reads TGTGCCAGCAGCGAGGCCGGACAGGGATCGTGGACTGAAGCTTTCTTT. Its protein is CASSEAGQGSWTEAFF. The chain recombines TRBV5-4 with TRBJ1-1, with 8 bases lining up with TRBD1. From germline, CDR1 is SGHNT and CDR2 YYREEE (reference sequence). V dropped 4 bases and J dropped 5; count of bases not matched to a gene: 13. The CDR3 is 16 residues long.

The CDR3 sequence is CASSVQGTPSSGNTIYF. Written as DNA, the CDR3 is TGTGCCAGCAGCGTACAGGGTACCCCGAGCTCTGGAAACACCATATATTTT. The gene calls are TRBV9 and TRBJ1-3, with TRBD1 as a possible D gene (5 bases). V gave up 1 base and J gave up 0 bases, with 14 bases separating them. Germline assignment: CDR1 SGDLS and CDR2 YYNGEE. The CDR3 contains 17 residues.

The rearrangement links TRBV6-5 to TRBJ1-1; D ambiguous. V was trimmed by 2 bases and J by 5 bases, leaving 9 bases between them. Per the germline V gene, CDR1 is MNHEY and CDR2 is SVGAGI. The CDR3 sequence is 13 residues long. The CDR3 sequence: CASSYGRETEAFF. CDR3 bases: TGTGCCAGCAGTTACGGTAGAGAGACTGAAGCTTTCTTT.

This clone occurred a few times. The J gene is TRBJ1-1, the V gene TRBV24-1, with 8 bases that match TRBD1. Germline V lookup: CDR1 KGHDR, CDR2 SFDVKD. There are 13 residues in the CDR3. V dropped 7 bases and J dropped 5; count of bases not matched to a gene: 5. The CDR3 bases are TGTGCCACCAGAAATACAGGGGGAACTGAAGCTTTCTTT. This gives the protein CATRNTGGTEAFF.

The CDR3 nucleotides read TGTGCCAGCAGTTTCGATAAGTATGGCTACACCTTC. Its protein is CASSFDKYGYTF. This chain joins TRBV12-3 or TRBV12-4 and TRBJ1-2; no firm D call. The CDR3 loop spans 12 amino acids. V lost 3 bases to trimming and J lost 5 bases, with 7 bases between them.

The V call is TRBV3-1 (or the pseudogene TRBV3-2), the J call TRBJ1-1, with no clear D. CDR1 and CDR2 from the germline V gene are LGHDT and YNNKEL (reference sequence). Trimming stripped 4 bases from V and 6 bases from J, with 15 bases between. The CDR3 has 14 amino acids. The CDR3 nucleotides read TGTGCCAGCAGCCCCCACATTGGAGGGCCTGAAGCTTTCTTT. It yields the protein CASSPHIGGPEAFF.

J is TRBJ1-2 and V is TRBV6-5, with D perhaps TRBD1 (5 bases). The CDR3 sequence is 13 residues long. Germline V gene lookup returns CDR1 MNHEY and CDR2 SVGAGI. V lost 5 bases and J lost 2, with 9 bases in between. The CDR3 reads CASSLRENYGYTF. The CDR3 DNA follows: TGTGCCAGCAGTCTCAGGGAGAACTATGGCTACACCTTC.

This clone was observed once. The chain has TRBV6-1 and TRBJ1-3; TRBD1 aligns across 8 bases. Germline values: CDR1 MNHNS, CDR2 SASEGT. The length of the CDR3 is 14 residues. V shed 1 base, J shed 8 bases, and the junction held 4 bases outside the gene matches. DNA of the CDR3: TGTGCCAGCAGTGAAGAGTCCAGGGGGCACACCATATATTTT. Encoded protein: CASSEESRGHTIYF.

This sequence joins TRBV28 and TRBJ1-2, with a possible D match to TRBD1 (6 bases). CDR1 and CDR2 from the germline V gene are MDHEN and SYDVKM. The ends were cut back, 3 bases at V and 2 bases at J, with 10 bases in the middle. There are 14 residues in the CDR3. The CDR3 region has the DNA TGTGCCAGCAGTTTTACGGGGGCGAACTATGGCTACACCTTC. It specifies CASSFTGANYGYTF.

The chain is built from TRBV9 and TRBJ2-5; D call uncertain. The length of the CDR3 is 14 residues. The V and J ends lost 0 bases and 5 bases respectively, with 11 bases between them. CDR1 SGDLS and CDR2 YYNGEE come from the germline V gene. The CDR3: CASSVGSLWETQYF. The DNA of the CDR3 is TGTGCCAGCAGCGTAGGGAGTTTGTGGGAGACCCAGTACTTC.

The chain has TRBV6-1 and TRBJ1-2; possible D gene TRBD1, 5 bases. The CDR3 has 13 amino acids. The germline gives CDR1 MNHNS, CDR2 SASEGT. The V end lost 2 bases, the J end lost 6 bases, and 10 bases lay between the germline ends. The CDR3 bases are TGTGCCAGCAGTGAATTGTGGGGGAATGGCTACACCTTC. This sequence encodes CASSELWGNGYTF.

The DNA of the CDR3 is TGTGCCAGCAGCGGAACCGGGACAGGATTGAACACTGAAGCTTTCTTT. Its protein product is CASSGTGTGLNTEAFF. The genes are TRBV5-6 and TRBJ1-1; 8 bases line up with TRBD1. Germline-derived CDR1 and CDR2 are SGHDT and YYEEEE. The V and J ends lost 4 bases and 0 bases, in that order; junction bases with no gene match: 8. The CDR3 has 16 amino acids.